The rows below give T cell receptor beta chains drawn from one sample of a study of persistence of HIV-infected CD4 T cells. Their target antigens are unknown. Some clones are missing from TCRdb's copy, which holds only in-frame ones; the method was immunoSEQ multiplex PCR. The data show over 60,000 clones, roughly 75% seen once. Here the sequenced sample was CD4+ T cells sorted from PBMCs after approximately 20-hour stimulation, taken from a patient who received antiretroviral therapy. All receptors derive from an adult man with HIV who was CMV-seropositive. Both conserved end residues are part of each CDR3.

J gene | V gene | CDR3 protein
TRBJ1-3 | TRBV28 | CASSPLQGAGNTIYF
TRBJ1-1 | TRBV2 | CASRTQGGHEAFF
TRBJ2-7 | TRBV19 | CASSIEQGYEQYF
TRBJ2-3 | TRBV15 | CATSRARGGTDTQYF
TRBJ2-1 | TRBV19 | CASSGGWSLNEQFF
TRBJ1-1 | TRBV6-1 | CASSERAGGRYSTEAFF
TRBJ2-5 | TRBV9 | CASSAAGHLQETQYF
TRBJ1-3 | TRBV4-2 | CASSRGGDAGNTIYF
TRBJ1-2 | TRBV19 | CASNLGQGASGVYGYTF
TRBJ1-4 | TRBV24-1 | CATSDSSSGQGWEKLFF